Sequencing of this TCR beta chain was carried out in a study of molecular identifiers for immune sequencing clone quantification. Study results and caveats: Whereas clones above 20 RNA copies held under 1% of naive-cell molecules, they held over 98% of effector molecules.

This clonotype occurred many times. Antigen specificity is unknown. Sorted inputs of about 17,000 to 1,100,000 cells, with 10%, 30% or 50% RNA, yielded naive CD8 libraries. Based on a CD8+CD4-CCR7+CD45RA+ profile, naive CD8 T cells were sorted. Trimming left V 4 bases short and J 0 bases short, with 13 bases between. From germline, CDR1 is MNHNY and CDR2 SVGAGI (reference sequence). There are 16 residues in the CDR3. TCRdb itself ran the PCR reads through MiXCR, one entry per CDR3 protein. Among over 600,000 distinct CDR3 sequences listed, 20% were seen once. V usage is TRBV6-6 and J usage is TRBJ1-5; tentatively, D is TRBD1 (5 bases). This clonotype was obtained from a human donor in good health. Some libraries in this study had Jurkat cell RNA spiked in. The sequenced sample consisted of naive CD8+ T cells from blood, with Jurkat cell RNA spiked in. The subset denotes: FACS-sorted CD8+CD4-CCR7+CD45RA+ naive T cells. The CDR3: CASSFGTEDSNQPQHF. The CDR3 region has the DNA TGTGCCAGCAGTTTCGGGACGGAGGATAGCAATCAGCCCCAGCATTTT.